These T cell receptor beta chains were read from a single sample in a study of CD8 T cells in Susac syndrome. TCRdb redid the calling of the immunoSEQ multiplex PCR reads with MiXCR, one entry per CDR3 protein. This table has about 200,000 distinct CDR3 sequences, 95% appearing once. The sequencing input was CD4+ T cells from PBMCs. These receptors originate from a human donor in good health. CDR3s include the opening cysteine and the closing phenylalanine or tryptophan. Fields, in order: V gene, D gene, J gene, clone size, CDR3 DNA, CDR3 protein. The D gene is left open where the match is weak. Size values are once, few and many counts, or a class for expanded clones, and some rows have none.

TRBV7-6	TRBD2	TRBJ2-3	.	TGTGCCAGCAGCTTAATCGGCGGGAGTGTGACAGATACGCAGTATTTT	CASSLIGGSVTDTQYF
TRBV29-1	TRBD2	TRBJ2-1	once	TGCAGCGTTGAAGATCCCACTAGCGGGAGTGTCGATGAGCAGTTCTTC	CSVEDPTSGSVDEQFF
TRBV25-1	.	TRBJ2-5	.	TGTGCCAGCAGTGCCGTAGAGACCCAGTACTTC	CASSAVETQYF
TRBV30	.	TRBJ1-2	.	TGTGCCTGGAGTGTAAACTATGGCTACACCTTC	CAWSVNYGYTF
TRBV18	.	TRBJ1-2	.	TGTGCCAGCTCACCAAGTCCTCAGGATGGCTACACCTTC	CASSPSPQDGYTF
TRBV20-1	TRBD2	TRBJ2-3	.	TGCAGTGCCAACGTCCCGGGACTAGCGGGGGGGCCACAAGATACGCAGTATTTT	CSANVPGLAGGPQDTQYF
TRBV3-1	.	TRBJ1-5	.	TGTGCCAGCAGCCTTTACGGTGGCAATCAGCCCCAGCATTTT	CASSLYGGNQPQHF
TRBV30	.	TRBJ1-1	.	TGTGCCTGGAAGAGGGGCTCGGACACTGAAGCTTTCTTT	CAWKRGSDTEAFF
TRBV9	.	TRBJ2-2	.	TGTGCCAGCAGGATGGGAGAAAACACCGGGGAGCTGTTTTTT	CASRMGENTGELFF
TRBV12-3/TRBV12-4	.	TRBJ2-3	.	TGTGCCAGCAGTTTAAGGGAGAAGCAGTATTTT	CASSLREKQYF
TRBV9	TRBD1	TRBJ1-2	.	TGTGCCAGCAGCGTCGCCGGACAGGCCTATGGCTACACCTTC	CASSVAGQAYGYTF
TRBV20-1	TRBD2	TRBJ2-1	.	TGCAGTGCTAGAGGGGCTGTCAGGGAGGGCAATGAGCAGTTCTTC	CSARGAVREGNEQFF
TRBV28	.	TRBJ1-2	.	TGTGCCAGCAGTTCCTTGGGCGGCTATGGCTACACCTTC	CASSSLGGYGYTF
TRBV20-1	TRBD2	TRBJ2-1	.	TGCAGTGCCGCCGGGACTAGCGGGAGATGGTACAATGAGCAGTTCTTC	CSAAGTSGRWYNEQFF
TRBV7-7	.	TRBJ2-5	.	TGTGCCAGCAGCCCCATTACCAGCCAAGAGACCCAGTACTTC	CASSPITSQETQYF
TRBV5-4	TRBD1	TRBJ2-7	.	TGTGCCACCCAGGGGACAGTAAGCTACGAGCAGTACTTC	CATQGTVSYEQYF
TRBV12-3/TRBV12-4	.	TRBJ1-5	.	TGTGCCAGCAGTTTAGCCCTGGACAGATTTGGCAATCAGCCCCAGCATTTT	CASSLALDRFGNQPQHF
TRBV24-1	TRBD2	TRBJ2-1	.	TGTGCCACCACGGCTAGCGGGAGGTGGAATGAGCAGTTCTTC	CATTASGRWNEQFF
TRBV29-1	.	TRBJ1-1	few	TGCAGCGTTGCTGAGAACACTGAAGCTTTCTTT	CSVAENTEAFF
TRBV29-1	.	TRBJ1-1	.	TGCAGCGTTGCCACAGGGCCCACAAGGGAGACTGAAGCTTTCTTT	CSVATGPTRETEAFF
TRBV24-1	TRBD1	TRBJ2-7	.	TGTGCCACCAGTGAACACGACAGGGCCTACGAGCAGTACTTC	CATSEHDRAYEQYF
TRBV9	.	TRBJ2-7	.	TGTGCCAGCAGCGTAGGCCCAGGGGAGGAGCAGTACTTC	CASSVGPGEEQYF
TRBV3-1	.	TRBJ2-1	.	TGTGCCAGCAGCTCGGCGGCGGACAATGAGCAGTTCTTC	CASSSAADNEQFF
TRBV20-1	.	TRBJ1-2	.	TGCAGTGCTAGAGTCTATGGGGCTGGCTACACCTTC	CSARVYGAGYTF
TRBV18	TRBD1	TRBJ1-1	once	TGTGCCAGCTCACCTTACAGGGGTAGTGATACTGAAGCTTTCTTT	CASSPYRGSDTEAFF
TRBV28	.	TRBJ1-2	.	TGTGCCAGCAGTTTACGACCAGCGAGGGGCTACACCTTC	CASSLRPARGYTF
TRBV29-1	TRBD1	TRBJ2-5	.	TGCAGCGTTGGCGGACAGGGAGCCCAAGAGACCCAGTACTTC	CSVGGQGAQETQYF
TRBV4-3	TRBD2	TRBJ2-5	.	TGCGCCAGCAGCCAGGGACTAGCGGGGGCTAGTGAGACCCAGTACTTC	CASSQGLAGASETQYF
TRBV6-2/TRBV6-3	.	TRBJ1-1	.	TGTGCCAGCAGATGGAACACTGAAGCTTTCTTT	CASRWNTEAFF